This T cell receptor (beta chain) was observed in a study of metastatic and nonmetastatic thyroid tumors. Turning to the study itself: Samples came from malignant and benign thyroid patients, and repertoires were compared across blood and tumor or nodule tissue. Whole-study results and caveats: Benign nodules reportedly had significantly lower TCR beta diversity than malignant thyroid tumors in blood and tumor.

This CDR3 has 16 amino acids. V was pared by 6 bases and J by 2 bases, with 9 bases of the junction left unmatched. The germline V gene has CDR1 SGHDT and CDR2 YYEEEE. Ten or more counts support this clone. The antigen remains unidentified. In the study's own analysis: A distant-metastasis classifier for papillary thyroid cancer was built using CDR3 differences across clinicopathological groups. TCRdb reanalyzed the PCR reads with MiXCR. What appears here as the V and J calls and clone size reflects TCRdb's work, not the paper's. The sample holds 75,000 to 100,000 clones, about an eighth seen once. Patients had received no treatment of any kind before thyroid surgery.

The rearrangement joins TRBV5-6 to TRBJ2-3; 10 bases agree with TRBD2. The specimen sequenced was blood. The sequence came from a female donor with papillary thyroid cancer or a benign thyroid nodule (not recorded which). Some clones in this sample may be carry-over from other donors' samples. CDR3 residues: CASILFGTSVTDTQYF. DNA for the CDR3: TGTGCCAGCATCCTGTTCGGGACTAGCGTCACAGATACGCAGTATTTT.